Shown below are 3 T cell receptor beta chains from a single sample sequenced in a study (dated by TCRdb to about 2016). The receptor library was made with RT-PCR. The instrument given in TCRdb is Illumina MiSeq. The public reads were run again by TCRdb, first through fastp at Q25 and then through MiXCR, and only productive beta chains were kept. Each entry merges the rows of one CDR3 protein and shows their most common DNA and genes. Recorded for this sample are fewer than 800,000 distinct CDR3 sequences; 12% to 15% of them occurred a single time. 3.6% of the sample is in the top ten clones. Input material: memory CD4+ T cells from blood. The receptors stem from a female donor in good health, serving as a healthy control.

This sequence joins TRBV2 and TRBJ1-6; the D gene is possibly TRBD1 (5 bases). Trimming removed 6 bases at V and 12 bases at J, with 21 bases between. This CDR3 contains 15 residues. Germline CDR1 and CDR2: SNHLY and FYNNEI. The CDR3 loop is CASSGTGTLPRPLHF. The CDR3 DNA reads as TGTGCCAGCAGCGGAACCGGGACCTTACCGCGACCCCTCCACTTT.

This clonotype was detected ten times or more. The genes are TRBV7-2 and TRBJ2-3, with 10 bases lining up with TRBD1. Germline trimming cut 5 bases from V and 3 bases from J; bases unmatched to any gene: 8. This CDR3 comprises 16 residues. CDR1 SGHTA and CDR2 FQGNSA come from the germline V gene. The CDR3 DNA reads as TGTGCCAGCAGCCGCCTGGGACAGGGGTCAACAGATACGCAGTATTTT. It encodes CASSRLGQGSTDTQYF.

At least ten counts were recorded for this clonotype. J is TRBJ2-1 and V is TRBV5-6; D call uncertain. The CDR3 extends over 13 amino acids. CDR1 is SGHDT, CDR2 YYEEEE, per germline. The V end lost 2 bases, the J end lost 4 bases, and 7 bases lay between the germline ends. The CDR3 loop is CASSLRTYNEQFF. The CDR3 nucleotides read TGTGCCAGCAGCTTACGGACGTACAATGAGCAGTTCTTC.